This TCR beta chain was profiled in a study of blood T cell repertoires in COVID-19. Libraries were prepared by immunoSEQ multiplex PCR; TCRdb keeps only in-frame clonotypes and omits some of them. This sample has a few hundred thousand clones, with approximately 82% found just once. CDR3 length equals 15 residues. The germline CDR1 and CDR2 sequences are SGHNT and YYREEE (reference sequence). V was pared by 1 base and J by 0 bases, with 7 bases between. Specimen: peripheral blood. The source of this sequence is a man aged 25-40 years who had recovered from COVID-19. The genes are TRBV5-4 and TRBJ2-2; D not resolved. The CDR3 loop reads CASSLPEPNTGELFF. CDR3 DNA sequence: TGTGCCAGCAGCTTGCCGGAGCCGAACACCGGGGAGCTGTTTTTT. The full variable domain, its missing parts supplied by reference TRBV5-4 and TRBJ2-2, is ETGVTQSPTHLIKTRGQQVTLRCSSQSGHNTVSWYQQALGQGPQFIFQYYREEENGRGNFPPRFSGLQFPNYSSELNVNALELDDSALYLCASSLPEPNTGELFFGEGSRLTVL.